The TCR beta chain described here comes from a study of blood T cell repertoires in COVID-19. Produced via immunoSEQ multiplex PCR; TCRdb's table is partial and in-frame only. Of approximately 180,000 clones in the sample, about 90% were seen once. CDR3 length equals 13 residues. Germline CDR1 MRHNA, CDR2 SNTAGT. Trimming pared 5 bases from V and 1 base from J, leaving 8 bases between. The clonotype was recovered from a man aged 55 to 70 with active or convalescent COVID-19. Sequenced input: peripheral blood. The chain has TRBV6-4 and TRBJ1-1; D is undetermined. CDR3 sequence: CASSSGPNTEAFF. In nucleotides, the CDR3 is TGTGCCAGCAGTTCGGGTCCGAACACTGAAGCTTTCTTT.